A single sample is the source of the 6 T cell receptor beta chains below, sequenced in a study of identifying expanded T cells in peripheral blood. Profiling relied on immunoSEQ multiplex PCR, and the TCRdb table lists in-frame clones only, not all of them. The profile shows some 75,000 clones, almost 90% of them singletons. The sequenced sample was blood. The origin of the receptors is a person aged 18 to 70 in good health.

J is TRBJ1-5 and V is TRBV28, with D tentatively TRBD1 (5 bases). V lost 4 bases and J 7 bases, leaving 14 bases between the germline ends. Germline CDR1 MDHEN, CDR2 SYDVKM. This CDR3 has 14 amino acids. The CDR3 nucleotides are TGTGCCAGCAGTTCCCTACAGGTTGGACAGCCCCAGCATTTT. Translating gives CASSSLQVGQPQHF.

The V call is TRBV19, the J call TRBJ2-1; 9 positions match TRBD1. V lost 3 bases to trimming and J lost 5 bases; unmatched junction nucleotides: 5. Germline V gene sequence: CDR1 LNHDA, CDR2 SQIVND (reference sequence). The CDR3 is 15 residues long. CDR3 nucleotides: TGTGCCAGTAGTATTTCGGACAGGGGCCACAATGAGCAGTTCTTC. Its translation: CASSISDRGHNEQFF.

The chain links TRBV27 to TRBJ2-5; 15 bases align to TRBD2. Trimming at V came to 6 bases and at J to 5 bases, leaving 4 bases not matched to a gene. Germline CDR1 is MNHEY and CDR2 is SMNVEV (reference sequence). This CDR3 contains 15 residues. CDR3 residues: CASSGLAGGPETQYF. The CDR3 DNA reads TGTGCCAGCAGCGGACTAGCGGGGGGGCCCGAGACCCAGTACTTC.

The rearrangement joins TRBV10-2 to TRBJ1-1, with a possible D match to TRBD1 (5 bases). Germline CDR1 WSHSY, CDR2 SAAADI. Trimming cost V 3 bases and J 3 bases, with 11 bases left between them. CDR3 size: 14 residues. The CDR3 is CASSERDADTEAFF. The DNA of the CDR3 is TGCGCCAGCAGTGAAAGGGACGCGGACACTGAAGCTTTCTTT.

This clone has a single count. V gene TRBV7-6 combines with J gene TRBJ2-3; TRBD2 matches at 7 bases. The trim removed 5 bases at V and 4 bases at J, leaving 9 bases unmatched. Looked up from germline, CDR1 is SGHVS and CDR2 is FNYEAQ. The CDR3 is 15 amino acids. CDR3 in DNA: TGTGCCAGCAGCACCCGTGCGGGAGTCGCAGATACGCAGTATTTT. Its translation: CASSTRAGVADTQYF.

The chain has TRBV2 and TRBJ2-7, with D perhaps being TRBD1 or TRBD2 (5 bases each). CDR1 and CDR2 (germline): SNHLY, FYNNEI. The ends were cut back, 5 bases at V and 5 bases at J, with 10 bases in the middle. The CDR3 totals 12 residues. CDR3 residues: CASSLRDHEQYF. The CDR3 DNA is TGTGCCAGCAGTCTGAGGGACCACGAGCAGTACTTC.